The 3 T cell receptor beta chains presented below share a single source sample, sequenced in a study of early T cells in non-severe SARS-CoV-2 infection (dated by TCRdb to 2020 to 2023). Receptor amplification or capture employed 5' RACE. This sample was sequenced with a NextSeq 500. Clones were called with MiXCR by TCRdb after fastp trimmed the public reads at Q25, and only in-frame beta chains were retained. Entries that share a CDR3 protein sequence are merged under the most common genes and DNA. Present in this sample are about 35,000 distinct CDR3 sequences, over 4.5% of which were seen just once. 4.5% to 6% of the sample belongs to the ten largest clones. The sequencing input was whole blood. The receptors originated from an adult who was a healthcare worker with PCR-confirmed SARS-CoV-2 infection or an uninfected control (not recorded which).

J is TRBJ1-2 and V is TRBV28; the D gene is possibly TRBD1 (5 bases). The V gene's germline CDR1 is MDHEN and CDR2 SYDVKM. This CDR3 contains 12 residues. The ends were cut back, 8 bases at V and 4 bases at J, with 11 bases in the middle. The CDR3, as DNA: TGTGCCAGCCTTGCAGGGTTCTATGGCTACACCTTC. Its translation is CASLAGFYGYTF.

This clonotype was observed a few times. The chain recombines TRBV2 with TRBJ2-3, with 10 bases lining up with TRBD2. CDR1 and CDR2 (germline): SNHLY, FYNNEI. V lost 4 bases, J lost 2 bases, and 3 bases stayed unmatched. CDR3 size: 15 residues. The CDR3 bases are TGTGCCAGCAGTGGACTAGCGGGTATCACAGATACGCAGTATTTT. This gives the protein CASSGLAGITDTQYF.

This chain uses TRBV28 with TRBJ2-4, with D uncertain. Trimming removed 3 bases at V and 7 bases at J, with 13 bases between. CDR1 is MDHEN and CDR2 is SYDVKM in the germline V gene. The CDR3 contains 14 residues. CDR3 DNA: TGTGCCAGCAGTTTTCGACGACCCGGGAACATTCAGTACTTC. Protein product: CASSFRRPGNIQYF.